The 24 T cell receptor beta chains presented below share a single source sample, sequenced in a study of blood T cell repertoires in COVID-19. The assay was immunoSEQ multiplex PCR, and TCRdb's table has in-frame clones only and misses some. The table has tens of thousands of clones, around three quarters seen once. The sequencing input was peripheral blood. These receptors were obtained from a woman in her sixties or seventies with acute or convalescent COVID-19.

The chain links TRBV7-9 to TRBJ1-1, with 8 bases identical to TRBD1. V gave up 5 bases and J gave up 1 base; unmatched junction bases: 6. There are 15 residues in the CDR3. Germline CDR1 and CDR2: SEHNR and FQNEAQ (reference sequence). The DNA for the CDR3 is TGTGCCAGCAGCGAACTCAGGGGGCGGAACACTGAAGCTTTCTTT. It is translated as CASSELRGRNTEAFF.

The DNA for the CDR3 is TGTGCCATCAGTGAGCGGACTAGCGGGACCTACAATGAGCAGTTCTTC. Its protein product is CAISERTSGTYNEQFF. V and J are TRBV10-3 and TRBJ2-1; 12 bases agree with TRBD2. CDR3 length: 16 amino acids. Germline CDR1 and CDR2: ENHRY and SYGVKD. V gave up 2 bases and J gave up 2 bases; unmatched junction bases: 1.

The chain links TRBV11-2 to TRBJ2-2; D possibly corresponds to TRBD1 (5 bases). CDR1 SGHAT and CDR2 FQNNGV come from the germline V gene. The CDR3 covers 14 residues. With 2 bases removed from V and 3 bases from J, the gap between germline ends came to 7 bases. CDR3 amino acids: CASSLFRDTGELFF. The CDR3 DNA is TGTGCCAGCAGCTTATTCAGGGACACCGGGGAGCTGTTTTTT. The entire variable domain, with the rest obtained from reference TRBV11-2 and TRBJ2-2, is as follows: EAGVAQSPRYKIIEKRQSVAFWCNPISGHATLYWYQQILGQGPKLLIQFQNNGVVDDSQLPKDRFSAERLKGVDSTLKIQPAKLEDSAVYLCASSLFRDTGELFFGEGSRLTVL.

The chain has TRBV14 and TRBJ1-1; 7 nucleotides align to TRBD1. V was pared by 6 bases and J by 2 bases, with 15 bases of the junction left unmatched. Per germline, CDR1 SGHDN and CDR2 FVKESK. The CDR3 sequence is 17 residues long. In DNA form, the CDR3 reads TGTGCCAGCAGTCCTCGACAGGGTTGGGGGAAAAACACTGAAGCTTTCTTT. It translates to CASSPRQGWGKNTEAFF.

The V call is TRBV3-1 (or the pseudogene TRBV3-2), the J call TRBJ2-1; no reliable D call. The V end lost 4 bases, the J end lost 0 bases, and 10 bases lay between the germline ends. This CDR3 contains 15 residues. Germline values: CDR1 LGHDT, CDR2 YNNKEL (reference sequence). CDR3 nucleotide sequence: TGTGCCAGCAGCCCCCGATGGAGCTCCTACAATGAGCAGTTCTTC. Protein product: CASSPRWSSYNEQFF.

The chain couples TRBV5-1 to TRBJ1-1; weak D call: TRBD1 (6 bases). The CDR3 contains 15 residues. Trimming stripped 4 bases from V and 4 bases from J, with 17 bases between. The germline V gene encodes CDR1 SGHRS and CDR2 YFSETQ. In nucleotides, the CDR3 is TGCGCCAGCAGCCCCCGACAGGCCGTCGGCACTGAAGCTTTCTTT. Amino acid sequence: CASSPRQAVGTEAFF.

The J gene is TRBJ1-1, the V gene TRBV5-1; no clear D. Germline lookup yields CDR1 SGHRS and CDR2 YFSETQ. The CDR3 covers 15 residues. The V and J ends lost 3 bases and 4 bases respectively, with 16 bases between them. The CDR3, as DNA: TGCGCCAGCAGCTCAAACACCCTGGGAGGCACTGAAGCTTTCTTT. This codes for CASSSNTLGGTEAFF.

In nucleotides, the CDR3 is TGTGCCACCGGAAAGCGGACAGGGGTTCGCGATGAGCAGTTCTTC. It yields the protein CATGKRTGVRDEQFF. V is TRBV24-1 and J is TRBJ2-1, with 9 bases matching TRBD1. The CDR3 is 15 residues long. The ends lost 9 bases at V and 8 bases at J; junction bases unmatched: 13. Germline V gene data show CDR1 as KGHDR and CDR2 as SFDVKD.

The J gene is TRBJ2-3, the V gene TRBV6-5; no definite D call. The CDR3 extends over 14 amino acids. Germline V gene sequence: CDR1 MNHEY, CDR2 SVGAGI. Trimming pared 0 bases from V and 1 base from J, leaving 5 bases between. The CDR3 DNA reads TGTGCCAGCAGTTACTCGTCGGGCACAGATACGCAGTATTTT. This sequence encodes CASSYSSGTDTQYF.

The chain uses TRBV12-5 and TRBJ1-1; unclear D gene. V shed 3 bases and J shed 0 bases, with 8 bases lying between them. The CDR3 is made up of 14 amino acids. Per the germline V gene, CDR1 is LGHNT and CDR2 is FRNRAP. In DNA form, the CDR3 reads TGTGCTAGTGGTTTTGGGCAGATGAACACTGAAGCTTTCTTT. Encoded protein: CASGFGQMNTEAFF.

This sequence joins TRBV6-1 and TRBJ1-1; perhaps TRBD1 as D (5 bases). Germline V CDR1 and CDR2: MNHNS, SASEGT. This CDR3 has 16 amino acids. Trimming took 1 base from V and 4 from J, leaving 16 bases between them. The CDR3 DNA reads TGTGCCAGCAGTGAAGTTGTCGGGGGATTCGGCACTGAAGCTTTCTTT. As protein: CASSEVVGGFGTEAFF.

The genes are TRBV3-1 (or the pseudogene TRBV3-2) and TRBJ2-1; TRBD2 matches at 9 bases. The junction had 3 bases not matched to a gene; V was cut back by 1 base and J by 5 bases. There are 15 residues in the CDR3. Germline loops: CDR1 LGHDT, CDR2 YNNKEL (reference sequence). CDR3 DNA sequence: TGTGCCAGCAGCCAAGTGCTAGCGGGGAACAATGAGCAGTTCTTC. Translated, it gives CASSQVLAGNNEQFF.

J is TRBJ2-5 and V is TRBV4-3; possibly TRBD2 for D (5 bases). CDR1 LGHNA and CDR2 YSLEER come from the germline V gene. Between the trimmed V and J ends, which lost 0 bases and 5 bases, there was a span of 13 bases. The CDR3 is 15 amino acids. CDR3 bases: TGCGCCAGCAGCCAAGATCTGGCTCGAGGGGAGACCCAGTACTTC. Amino acids: CASSQDLARGETQYF.

V is TRBV5-1 and J is TRBJ1-5; possible D gene TRBD1, 5 bases. V was cut by 7 bases and J by 0 bases, with 14 bases left in between. CDR1 is SGHRS, CDR2 YFSETQ, per germline. The CDR3 extends over 15 amino acids. CDR3 protein: CASSESGDSNQPQHF. CDR3 DNA sequence: TGCGCCAGCTCGGAATCGGGGGATAGCAATCAGCCCCAGCATTTT.

This clone was recorded a few times. The chain uses TRBV19 and TRBJ1-5; possibly TRBD1 for D (5 bases). The CDR3 totals 14 residues. V dropped 0 bases and J dropped 3 bases, with 6 bases sitting between them. Germline loops: CDR1 LNHDA, CDR2 SQIVND (reference sequence). The CDR3 DNA reads TGTGCCAGTAGTATAGACAGGGACAATCAGCCCCAGCATTTT. Its protein is CASSIDRDNQPQHF.

The chain combines TRBV2 with TRBJ1-5; D is ambiguous. Germline V CDR1 and CDR2: SNHLY, FYNNEI. This CDR3 is 13 amino acids long. Deletions cut 3 bases from V and 1 base from J, with 4 bases between. CDR3 sequence: CASSDESNQPQHF. The CDR3 coding sequence is TGTGCCAGCAGTGATGAGAGCAATCAGCCCCAGCATTTT.

The CDR3 is CASSQEEGAYTEAFF. The CDR3 nucleotides read TGCGCCAGCAGCCAAGAAGAGGGTGCGTACACTGAAGCTTTCTTT. The chain carries TRBV4-1 and TRBJ1-1; D remains ambiguous. The germline gives CDR1 MGHRA, CDR2 YSYEKL. V dropped 0 bases and J dropped 3 bases, with 11 bases sitting between them. The CDR3 is made up of 15 amino acids.

The CDR3 bases are TGTGCCAGCAGTGAAGCCATCCTTGGGAGATCCCAGCATTTT. Amino acids: CASSEAILGRSQHF. This chain uses TRBV6-1 with TRBJ1-5; no clear D. V gave up 0 bases and J gave up 11 bases, with 14 bases separating them. CDR3 length equals 14 residues. Per the germline V gene, CDR1 is MNHNS and CDR2 is SASEGT.

The sample holds one count of this clone. The chain recombines TRBV7-8 with TRBJ2-1; D may be TRBD2 (5 bases). The CDR3 has 15 amino acids. CDR1 SGHVS and CDR2 FQNEAQ come from the germline V gene. Trimming cost V 5 bases and J 10 bases, with 21 bases left between them. CDR3 in amino acids: CASSLRPDSLGEQFF. The CDR3 region has the DNA TGTGCCAGCAGCCTCCGCCCGGACTCCTTAGGAGAGCAGTTCTTC. Looking up the rest from reference TRBV7-8 and TRBJ2-1 gives the full variable domain: GAGVSQSPRYKVAKRGQDVALRCDPISGHVSLFWYQQALGQGPEFLTYFQNEAQLDKSGLPSDRFFAERPEGSVSTLKIQRTQQEDSAVYLCASSLRPDSLGEQFFGPGTRLTVL.

This chain uses TRBV6-6 with TRBJ2-5; D call uncertain. V lost 10 bases and J 1 base, leaving 10 bases between the germline ends. Germline V gives CDR1 MNHNY, CDR2 SVGAGI (reference sequence). The CDR3 totals 12 residues. In DNA, the CDR3 is TGTGCCACCGCTATAATCCAAGAGACCCAGTACTTC. It codes for CATAIIQETQYF.

This sequence joins TRBV11-3 and TRBJ1-1; no clear D gene. The V end lost 0 bases, the J end lost 2 bases, and 7 bases lay between the germline ends. There are 14 residues in the CDR3. CDR1 and CDR2 (germline): SGHNT, YENEEA. The DNA of the CDR3 is TGTGCCAGCAGCTTAGATCCGGTCAACACTGAAGCTTTCTTT. Translation: CASSLDPVNTEAFF.

The chain is built from TRBV6-1 and TRBJ1-5, with no clear D. Germline V CDR1 and CDR2: MNHNS, SASEGT. The CDR3 runs 15 residues. Trimming shortened V by 2 bases and J by 7 bases, and 15 bases separated the two germline ends. CDR3 in amino acids: CASSEPSGGGQPQHF. The CDR3 region has the DNA TGTGCCAGCAGTGAACCATCAGGCGGAGGGCAGCCCCAGCATTTT.

This clone appeared a few times. The rearrangement joins TRBV2 to TRBJ1-1; no clear D gene. Germline lookup yields CDR1 SNHLY and CDR2 FYNNEI. Trimming took off 6 bases at V and 6 bases at J, with 32 bases between the two ends. There are 19 residues in the CDR3. The CDR3 reads CASRSDLFGKTTSGAEAFF. In DNA, the CDR3 is TGTGCCAGCAGAAGTGACCTTTTCGGGAAAACGACGTCCGGTGCTGAAGCTTTCTTT.

The chain employs TRBV27 and TRBJ2-7; 8 bases match TRBD2. Trimming removed 5 bases from V and 2 bases from J; junction bases left unmatched: 11. The CDR3 runs to 16 residues. CDR1 MNHEY and CDR2 SMNVEV come from the germline V gene (reference sequence). CDR3 sequence reads: CASSPQGLVFAYEQYF. In nucleotides, the CDR3 is TGTGCCAGCAGTCCCCAGGGACTAGTCTTTGCCTACGAGCAGTACTTC.